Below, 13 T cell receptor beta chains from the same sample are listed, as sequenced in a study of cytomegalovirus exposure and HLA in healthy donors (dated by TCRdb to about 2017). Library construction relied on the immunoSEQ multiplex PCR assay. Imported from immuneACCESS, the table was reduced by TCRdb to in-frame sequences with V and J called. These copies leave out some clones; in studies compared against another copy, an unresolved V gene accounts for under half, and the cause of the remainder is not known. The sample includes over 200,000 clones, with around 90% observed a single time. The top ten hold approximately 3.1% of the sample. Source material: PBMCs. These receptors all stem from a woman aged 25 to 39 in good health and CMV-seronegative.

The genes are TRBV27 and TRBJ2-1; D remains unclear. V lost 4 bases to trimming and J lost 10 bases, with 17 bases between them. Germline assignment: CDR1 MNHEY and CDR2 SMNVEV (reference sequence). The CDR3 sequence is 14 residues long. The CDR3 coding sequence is TGTGCCAGCAGTTACGGACGGGCCCTTGAGGAGCAGTTCTTC. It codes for CASSYGRALEEQFF.

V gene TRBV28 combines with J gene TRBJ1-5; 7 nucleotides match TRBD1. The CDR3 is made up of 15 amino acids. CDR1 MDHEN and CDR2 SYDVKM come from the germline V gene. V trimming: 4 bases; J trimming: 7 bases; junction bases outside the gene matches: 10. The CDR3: CASSSTTGVRQPQHF. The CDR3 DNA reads TGTGCCAGCAGTTCAACCACAGGGGTCCGACAGCCCCAGCATTTT.

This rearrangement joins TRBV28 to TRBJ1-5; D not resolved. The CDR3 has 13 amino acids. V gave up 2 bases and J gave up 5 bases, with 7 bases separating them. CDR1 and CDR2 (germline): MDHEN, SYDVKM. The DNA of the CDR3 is TGTGCCAGCAGTTTAACGGGTTATCAGCCCCAGCATTTT. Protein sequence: CASSLTGYQPQHF.

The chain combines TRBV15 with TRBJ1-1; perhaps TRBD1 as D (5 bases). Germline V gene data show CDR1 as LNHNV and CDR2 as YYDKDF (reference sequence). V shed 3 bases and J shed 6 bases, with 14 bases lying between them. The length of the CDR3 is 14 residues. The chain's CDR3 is CATSRTGVGAEAFF. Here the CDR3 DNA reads TGTGCCACCAGCAGGACGGGGGTTGGGGCTGAAGCTTTCTTT.

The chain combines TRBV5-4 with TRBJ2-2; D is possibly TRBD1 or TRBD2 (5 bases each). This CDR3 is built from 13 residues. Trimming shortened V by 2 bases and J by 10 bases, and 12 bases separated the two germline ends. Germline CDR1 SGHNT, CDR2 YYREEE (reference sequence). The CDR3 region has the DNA TGTGCCAGCAGCTTCAGGGAGTCGGCGGAGCTGTTTTTT. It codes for CASSFRESAELFF.

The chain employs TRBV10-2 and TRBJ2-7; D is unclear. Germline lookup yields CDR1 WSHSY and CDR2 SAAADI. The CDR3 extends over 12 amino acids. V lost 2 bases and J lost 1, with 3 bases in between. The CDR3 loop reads CASSESSYEQYF. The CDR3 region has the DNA TGCGCCAGCAGTGAGAGTTCCTACGAGCAGTACTTC.

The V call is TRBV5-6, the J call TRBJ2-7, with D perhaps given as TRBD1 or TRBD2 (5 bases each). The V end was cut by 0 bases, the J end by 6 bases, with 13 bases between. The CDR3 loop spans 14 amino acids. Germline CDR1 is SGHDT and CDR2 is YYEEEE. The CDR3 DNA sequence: TGTGCCAGCAGCTTGGGGCAGGGAGTGGTCGAGCAGTACTTC. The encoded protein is CASSLGQGVVEQYF.

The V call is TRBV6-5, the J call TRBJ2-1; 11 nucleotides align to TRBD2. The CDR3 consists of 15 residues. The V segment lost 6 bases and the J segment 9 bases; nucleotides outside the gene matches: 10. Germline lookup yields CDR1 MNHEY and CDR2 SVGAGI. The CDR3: CASSYTSGSGGEQFF. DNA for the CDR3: TGTGCCAGCAGCTATACTAGCGGGAGCGGGGGTGAGCAGTTCTTC.

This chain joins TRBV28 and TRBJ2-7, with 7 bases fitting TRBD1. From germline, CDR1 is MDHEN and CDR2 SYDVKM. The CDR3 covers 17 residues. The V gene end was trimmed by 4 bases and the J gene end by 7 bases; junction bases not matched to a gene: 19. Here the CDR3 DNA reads TGTGCCAGCAGTTCCCCCAGAGAATTAGACAGGGTAGGAGAGCAGTACTTC. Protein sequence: CASSSPRELDRVGEQYF. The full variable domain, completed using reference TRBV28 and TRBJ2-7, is DVKVTQSSRYLVKRTGEKVFLECVQDMDHENMFWYRQDPGLGLRLIYFSYDVKMKEKGDIPEGYSVSREKKERFSLILESASTNQTSMYLCASSSPRELDRVGEQYFGPGTRLTVT.

The CDR3 nucleotides read TGTGCCAGCAGCTTAGGGCCGGGTTCCTACAATGAGCAGTTCTTC. It encodes CASSLGPGSYNEQFF. The chain carries TRBV7-2 and TRBJ2-1; D ambiguous. Germline V lookup: CDR1 SGHTA, CDR2 FQGNSA. V lost 1 base, J lost 1 base, and 8 bases lay in between. This CDR3 comprises 15 residues.

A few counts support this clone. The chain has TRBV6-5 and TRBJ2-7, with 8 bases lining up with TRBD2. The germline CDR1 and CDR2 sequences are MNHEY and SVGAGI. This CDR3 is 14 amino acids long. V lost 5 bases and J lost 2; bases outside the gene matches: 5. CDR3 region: CASSLSGVAYEQYF. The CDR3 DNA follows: TGTGCCAGCAGTCTTAGCGGGGTTGCCTACGAGCAGTACTTC.

The CDR3 loop reads CASSSGSGSYEQYF. As DNA, the CDR3 is TGTGCCAGCAGTTCGGGAAGCGGATCCTACGAGCAGTACTTC. This chain connects TRBV27 to TRBJ2-7; possible D gene TRBD2, 5 bases. Germline CDR1 is MNHEY and CDR2 is SMNVEV (reference sequence). V lost 4 bases and J lost 1, with 11 bases in between. The length of the CDR3 is 14 residues.

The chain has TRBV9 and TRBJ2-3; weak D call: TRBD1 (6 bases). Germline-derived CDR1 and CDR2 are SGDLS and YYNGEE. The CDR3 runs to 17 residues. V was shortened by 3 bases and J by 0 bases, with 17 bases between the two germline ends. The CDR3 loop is CASSEGDIIRSTDTQYF. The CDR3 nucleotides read TGTGCCAGCAGCGAGGGGGACATCATAAGGAGCACAGATACGCAGTATTTT.